The 9 T cell receptor beta chains below all came from one sample that was sequenced in a study of chemoradiotherapy in HPV16-positive cancers. The table came from immunoSEQ multiplex PCR; TCRdb's copy has only in-frame clones and leaves some out. Among 1,500 or so clones listed, about two thirds were seen once. Specimen: tumor tissue, collected from a patient who underwent chemoradiotherapy. These receptor sequences come from a human donor with HPV-associated anogenital cancer.

The chain is built from TRBV6-5 and TRBJ2-3; 8 bases match TRBD1. Germline CDR1 and CDR2: MNHEY and SVGAGI. Unmatched junction bases numbered 3, after V lost 2 bases and J lost 2 bases. The CDR3 consists of 15 residues. Here the CDR3 reads CASSYRTGITDTQYF. The DNA for the CDR3 is TGTGCCAGCAGTTACCGGACAGGGATCACAGATACGCAGTATTTT.

With respect to this clone: A far bigger clonotype differs at one base, so this is likely a read error. The identical CDR3 is also encoded by other nucleotide sequences in the sample. This chain connects TRBV4-3 to TRBJ2-1; D is perhaps TRBD1 (7 bases). CDR3 size: 18 residues. Germline V gene sequence: CDR1 LGHNA, CDR2 YSLEER. CDR3 bases: TGCGCCAGTAGCCAAGTGGAGGGGGCGGGCTTCTCCTACAATGAGCAGTTCTTC. Protein sequence: CASSQVEGAGFSYNEQFF.

V usage is TRBV6-5 and J usage is TRBJ1-2; tentatively, D is TRBD1 (5 bases). This CDR3 spans 13 amino acids. Trimming took 7 bases from V and 3 from J, leaving 12 bases between them. Germline loops: CDR1 MNHEY, CDR2 SVGAGI. The DNA for the CDR3 is TGTGCCAGCACCCCGGGACCATACTATGGCTACACCTTC. This gives the protein CASTPGPYYGYTF.

The CDR3 reads CAWSVKTGGLEGYTF. CDR3 DNA sequence: TGTGCCTGGAGTGTAAAAACAGGCGGCTTAGAGGGCTACACCTTC. The chain couples TRBV30 to TRBJ1-2; weak D call: TRBD1 (5 bases). Trimming cost V 0 bases and J 8 bases, with 19 bases left between them. The CDR3 is 15 amino acids. Germline V gives CDR1 GTSNPN, CDR2 SVGIG (reference sequence).

Turning to this clone: A much larger clone lies a single base off, so this may be a read error. The chain employs TRBV6-5 and TRBJ1-1, with D unresolved. The CDR3 runs 15 residues. Germline V gene sequence: CDR1 MNHEY, CDR2 SVGAGI. CDR3 nucleotide sequence: TGTGCCGGCAGTTACTCGATTTCAGGGAACACTGAAGCTTTCTTT. It yields the protein CAGSYSISGNTEAFF.

The gene calls are TRBV30 and TRBJ2-7; no clear D. The CDR3 is 14 amino acids. V shed 1 base and J shed 7 bases, with 17 bases lying between them. Looked up from germline, CDR1 is GTSNPN and CDR2 is SVGIG (reference sequence). The CDR3 DNA reads as TGTGCCTGGAGTGGTGGGTTGGCCAGTGAAGAGCAGTACTTC. This translates into CAWSGGLASEEQYF.

The gene calls are TRBV5-1 and TRBJ2-7; D is ambiguous. Germline V gene data show CDR1 as SGHRS and CDR2 as YFSETQ. With 4 bases removed from V and 7 bases from J, the gap between germline ends came to 12 bases. CDR3 length: 12 amino acids. The CDR3 sequence: CASSMDGWEQYF. The CDR3 nucleotides read TGCGCCAGCAGCATGGACGGCTGGGAGCAGTACTTC.

The chain couples TRBV6-5 to TRBJ2-3, with D unresolved. The germline V and J ends were trimmed by 5 bases and 2 bases, with 14 bases remaining between them. The CDR3 consists of 15 residues. Germline V gene sequence: CDR1 MNHEY, CDR2 SVGAGI. The CDR3 is CASSPQSEVTDTQYF. CDR3 coding DNA: TGTGCCAGCAGTCCGCAGAGCGAGGTCACAGATACGCAGTATTTT.

This clone was seen only once. J is TRBJ2-7 and V is TRBV18, with D hard to call. V dropped 0 bases and J dropped 0 bases, with 12 bases sitting between them. The CDR3 loop spans 16 amino acids. Germline V gene sequence: CDR1 KGHSH, CDR2 LQKENI. The CDR3 loop is CASSPPFSGISYEQYF. The DNA of the CDR3 is TGTGCCAGCTCACCACCCTTCTCGGGTATCTCCTACGAGCAGTACTTC. The full variable domain, its missing parts supplied by reference TRBV18 and TRBJ2-7, is NAGVMQNPRHLVRRRGQEARLRCSPMKGHSHVYWYRQLPEEGLKFMVYLQKENIIDESGMPKERFSAEFPKEGPSILRIQQVVRGDSAAYFCASSPPFSGISYEQYFGPGTRLTVT.